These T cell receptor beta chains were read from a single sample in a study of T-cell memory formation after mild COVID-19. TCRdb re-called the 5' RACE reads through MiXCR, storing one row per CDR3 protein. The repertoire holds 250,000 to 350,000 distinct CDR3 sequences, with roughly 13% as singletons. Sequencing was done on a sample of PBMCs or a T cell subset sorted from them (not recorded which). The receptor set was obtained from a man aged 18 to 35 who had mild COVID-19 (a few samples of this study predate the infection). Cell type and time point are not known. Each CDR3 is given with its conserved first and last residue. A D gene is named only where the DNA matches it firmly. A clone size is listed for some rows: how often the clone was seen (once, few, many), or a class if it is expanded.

CSVAGLPFF	TGCAGCGTTGCGGGACTACCGTTCTTC	TRBJ2-1	TRBV29-1	9	TRBD2	few
CATSRSNRGGNEQFF	TGTGCCACCAGCAGATCCAATAGGGGGGGGAATGAGCAGTTCTTC	TRBJ2-1	TRBV15	15	NA	many
CASTDQGTDNSPLHF	TGCGCCAGCACCGATCAGGGGACAGACAATTCACCCCTCCACTTT	TRBJ1-6	TRBV5-1	15	TRBD1	NA
CASSDRDRFYNEQFF	TGTGCCAGCAGCGACCGGGACAGATTTTACAATGAGCAGTTCTTC	TRBJ2-1	TRBV9	15	TRBD1	few
CASSTGTGEANTGELFF	TGTGCCAGCAGCACCGGGACAGGGGAGGCGAACACCGGGGAGCTGTTTTTT	TRBJ2-2	TRBV7-8	17	TRBD1	few
CAVHIPVNPGLAGGISPNEQFF	TGTGCCGTCCACATACCCGTCAACCCGGGACTAGCGGGGGGGATTTCCCCCAATGAGCAGTTCTTC	TRBJ2-1	TRBV12-3/TRBV12-4	22	TRBD2	NA
CASNPGTGAYNEQFF	TGTGCCAGCAACCCCGGGACAGGGGCTTACAATGAGCAGTTCTTC	TRBJ2-1	TRBV12-3/TRBV12-4	15	TRBD1	few
CASSSGLLNTGELFF	TGTGCCAGCAGCTCCGGACTGTTAAACACCGGGGAGCTGTTTTTT	TRBJ2-2	TRBV7-6	15	NA	few
CSVDGVAGGYNEQFF	TGCAGCGTTGATGGTGTGGCGGGGGGCTACAATGAGCAGTTCTTC	TRBJ2-1	TRBV29-1	15	TRBD2	NA
CASSQERGGLAGTYEQYF	TGTGCCAGCAGCCAAGAAAGGGGCGGACTAGCGGGGACCTACGAGCAGTACTTC	TRBJ2-7	TRBV4-2	18	TRBD2	NA
CASSQEGKTGGDTQYF	TGCGCCAGCAGCCAAGAGGGAAAGACAGGGGGAGATACGCAGTATTTT	TRBJ2-3	TRBV4-3	16	TRBD1	many
CASSLISLAGGSYNEQFF	TGTGCCAGCAGCCTTATTTCACTAGCGGGGGGCTCCTACAATGAGCAGTTCTTC	TRBJ2-1	TRBV7-2	18	TRBD2	many
CSAEPAGEPPYTQYF	TGCAGCGCCGAACCAGCGGGGGAGCCTCCGTATACGCAGTATTTT	TRBJ2-3	TRBV29-1	15	TRBD2	few
CASSLTGQGNGYTF	TGCGCCAGCAGCTTGACCGGACAGGGAAATGGCTACACCTTC	TRBJ1-2	TRBV5-1	14	TRBD1	NA
CASSPSRRRGPTDTQYF	TGTGCCAGCAGCCCTTCTCGCCGAAGGGGGCCGACAGATACGCAGTATTTT	TRBJ2-3	TRBV7-2	17	TRBD1	few
CASSLSGQGLGAFF	TGCGCCAGCAGCTTGTCGGGACAGGGGCTGGGAGCTTTCTTT	TRBJ1-1	TRBV5-1	14	TRBD1	NA
CASSNSGGPDLLELFF	TGTGCCAGCAGCAATTCGGGGGGTCCCGATCTCTTGGAGCTGTTTTTT	TRBJ2-2	TRBV21-1	16	NA	few
CSVGGSGNQPQHF	TGCAGCGTTGGGGGATCCGGCAATCAGCCCCAGCATTTT	TRBJ1-5	TRBV29-1	13	NA	NA
CASGLPLQGGTYEQYF	TGTGCTAGTGGTTTGCCGCTTCAGGGGGGCACCTACGAGCAGTACTTC	TRBJ2-7	TRBV12-5	16	NA	few
CASSFWDSPLHF	TGTGCCAGCAGTTTTTGGGATTCACCCCTCCACTTT	TRBJ1-6	TRBV28	12	NA	few
CASAPWGTVTGELFF	TGTGCCAGCGCCCCCTGGGGGACGGTGACCGGGGAGCTGTTTTTT	TRBJ2-2	TRBV7-9	15	NA	few
CASSPVGGRWGNIQYF	TGTGCCAGCAGCCCGGTGGGGGGGCGATGGGGAAACATTCAGTACTTC	TRBJ2-4	TRBV6-5	16	NA	many
CAISRADTNYGYTF	TGTGCCATCAGCAGAGCAGATACTAACTATGGCTACACCTTC	TRBJ1-2	TRBV10-3	14	NA	NA
CASSIVSGGTTDTQYF	TGTGCCAGTAGTATAGTATCAGGGGGAACCACAGATACGCAGTATTTT	TRBJ2-3	TRBV19	16	TRBD1	NA
CASSVGGLGANVLTF	TGTGCCAGCAGCGTAGGAGGGCTCGGGGCCAACGTCCTGACTTTC	TRBJ2-6	TRBV9	15	NA	NA
CASSVTGVGTEAFF	TGTGCCAGCAGCGTGACAGGGGTCGGCACTGAAGCTTTCTTT	TRBJ1-1	TRBV9	14	TRBD1	few
CASRVTGGRRNTEAFF	TGTGCCAGCAGGGTAACAGGGGGCAGACGGAACACTGAAGCTTTCTTT	TRBJ1-1	TRBV6-4	16	TRBD1	few
CAGATGDTGELFF	TGTGCCGGGGCGACAGGGGACACCGGGGAGCTGTTTTTT	TRBJ2-2	TRBV30	13	TRBD1	NA
CASRPPGSYGYTF	TGTGCCAGCAGACCCCCGGGTTCCTATGGCTACACCTTC	TRBJ1-2	TRBV6-5	13	NA	NA
CASSPMGLLRQDMAQHF	TGTGCCAGCAGTCCTATGGGGCTCTTGCGGCAGGACATGGCCCAGCATTTT	TRBJ1-5	TRBV27	17	NA	NA
CASSYRSGLSNQPQHF	TGTGCCAGCAGTTACAGGTCGGGGTTGAGCAATCAGCCCCAGCATTTT	TRBJ1-5	TRBV6-2/TRBV6-3	16	NA	NA
CSAKTRDNIPKWCFF	TGCAGTGCTAAGACCCGGGACAATATCCCGAAATGGTGCTTCTTT	TRBJ1-1	TRBV20-1	15	NA	NA
CSASYTDTQYF	TGCAGTGCTTCGTACACAGATACGCAGTATTTT	TRBJ2-3	TRBV20-1	11	NA	NA